This T cell receptor beta chain emerged from a study of cytomegalovirus exposure and HLA in healthy donors. Study overall: As an earlier analysis found, about 200 million T cells yielded about 120 million unique TCR beta sequences.

About this clone itself: No antigen is known for it.

PCR used 60 Vbeta primers and 13 Jbeta primers. The table came from immunoSEQ multiplex PCR; TCRdb's copy has only in-frame clones and leaves some out. Of roughly 190,000 clones listed, about 85% are singletons. Study outcomes and limitations: In a later analysis, TCR beta V- and J-gene trimming showed a link to a missense DCLRE1C variant. Indistinguishability led to the exclusion of some V segments, TRBV6-2 and TRBV6-3 included.

V lost 5 bases to trimming and J lost 4 bases; unmatched junction nucleotides: 6. CDR3 length: 14 residues. CDR1 and CDR2 from the germline V gene are SGHAT and FQDESV (reference sequence). The chain carries TRBV11-1 and TRBJ1-1; 8 bases match TRBD1. Sequencing was performed on PBMCs. The sequence came from a boy aged 2 to 9 in good health and CMV-seronegative. CDR3 in DNA: TGTGCCAGCAGCCCGAGGACAGGGCCCACTGAAGCTTTCTTT. Its translation: CASSPRTGPTEAFF.